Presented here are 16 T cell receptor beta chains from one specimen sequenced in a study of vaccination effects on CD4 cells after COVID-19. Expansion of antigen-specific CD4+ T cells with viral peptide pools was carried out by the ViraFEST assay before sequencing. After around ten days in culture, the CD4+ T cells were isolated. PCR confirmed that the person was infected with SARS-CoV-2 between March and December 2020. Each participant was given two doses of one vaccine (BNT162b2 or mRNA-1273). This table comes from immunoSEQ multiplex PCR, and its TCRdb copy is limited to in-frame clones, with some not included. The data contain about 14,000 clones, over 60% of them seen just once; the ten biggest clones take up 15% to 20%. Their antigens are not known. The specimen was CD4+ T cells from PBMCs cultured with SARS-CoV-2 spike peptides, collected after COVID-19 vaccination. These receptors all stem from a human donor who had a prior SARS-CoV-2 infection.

The CDR3 loop is CASSHRVREQYF. Written as DNA, the CDR3 is TGTGCCAGCAGCCATCGCGTCCGGGAACAGTATTTT. This chain joins TRBV3-1 (or the pseudogene TRBV3-2) and TRBJ2-3, with a possible D match to TRBD2 (5 bases). This CDR3 spans 12 amino acids. Per the germline V gene, CDR1 is LGHDT and CDR2 is YNNKEL (reference sequence). V lost 3 bases and J lost 12, with 13 bases in between.

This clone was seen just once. The chain's CDR3 is CSVEIVSGLFF. CDR3 bases: TGCAGCGTTGAAATCGTATCGGGACTGTTTTTT. The chain couples TRBV29-1 to TRBJ1-4; D gene uncertain. Germline V gives CDR1 SQVTM, CDR2 ANQGSEA. Trimming shortened V by 2 bases and J by 13 bases, and 11 bases separated the two germline ends. This CDR3 region has 11 residues. Looking up the rest from reference TRBV29-1 and TRBJ1-4 gives the full variable domain: SAVISQKPSRDICQRGTSLTIQCQVDSQVTMMFWYRQQPGQSLTLIATANQGSEATYESGFVIDKFPISRPNLTFSTLTVSNMSPEDSSIYLCSVEIVSGLFFGSGTQLSVL.

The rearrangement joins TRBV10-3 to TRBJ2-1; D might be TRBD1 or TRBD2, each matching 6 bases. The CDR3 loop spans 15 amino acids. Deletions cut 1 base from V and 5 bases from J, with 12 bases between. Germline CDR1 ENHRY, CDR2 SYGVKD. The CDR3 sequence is CAISEWGAAHNEQFF. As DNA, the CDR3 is TGTGCCATCAGTGAGTGGGGGGCGGCCCACAATGAGCAGTTCTTC.

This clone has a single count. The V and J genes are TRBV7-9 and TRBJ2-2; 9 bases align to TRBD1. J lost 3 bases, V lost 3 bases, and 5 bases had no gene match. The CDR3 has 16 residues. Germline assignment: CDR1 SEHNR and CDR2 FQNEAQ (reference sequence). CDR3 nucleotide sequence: TGTGCCAGCAGCTTTACCGGGACAGGGTACACCGGGGAGCTGTTTTTT. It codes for CASSFTGTGYTGELFF.

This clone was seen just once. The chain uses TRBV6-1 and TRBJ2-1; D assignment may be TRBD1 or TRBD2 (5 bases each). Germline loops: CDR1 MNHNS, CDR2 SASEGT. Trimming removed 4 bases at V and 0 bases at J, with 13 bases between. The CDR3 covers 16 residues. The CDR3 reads CASSVEGSGSYNEQFF. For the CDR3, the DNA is TGTGCCAGCAGTGTTGAGGGGTCAGGCTCCTACAATGAGCAGTTCTTC.

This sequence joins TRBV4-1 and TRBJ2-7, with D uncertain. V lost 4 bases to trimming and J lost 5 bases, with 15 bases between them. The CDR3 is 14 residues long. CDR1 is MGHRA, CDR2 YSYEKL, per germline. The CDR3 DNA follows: TGCGCCAGCAGCCCGGGCTTTCAGAGACACGAGCAGTACTTC. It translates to CASSPGFQRHEQYF.

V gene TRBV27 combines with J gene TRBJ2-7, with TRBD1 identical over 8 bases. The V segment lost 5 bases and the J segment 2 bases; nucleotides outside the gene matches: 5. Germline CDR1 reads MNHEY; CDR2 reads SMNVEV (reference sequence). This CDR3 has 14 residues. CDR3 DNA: TGTGCCAGCAGTCCCGGACAGGGACCCTACGAGCAGTACTTC. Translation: CASSPGQGPYEQYF.

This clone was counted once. Written as DNA, the CDR3 is TGCGCCAGCAGCTCTCTTAACTATGGCTACACCTTC. This gives the protein CASSSLNYGYTF. V gene TRBV5-1 combines with J gene TRBJ1-2; D unresolved. The CDR3 has 12 amino acids. Germline V gene sequence: CDR1 SGHRS, CDR2 YFSETQ. The V end was cut by 3 bases, the J end by 1 base, with 4 bases between.

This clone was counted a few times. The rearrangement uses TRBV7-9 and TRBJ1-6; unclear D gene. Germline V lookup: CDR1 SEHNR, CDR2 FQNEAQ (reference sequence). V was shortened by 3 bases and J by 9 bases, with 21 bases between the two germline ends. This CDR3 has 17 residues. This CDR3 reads CASSFLSVREKVSPLHF. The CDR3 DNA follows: TGTGCCAGCAGCTTCCTTAGCGTGAGGGAGAAAGTTTCACCCCTCCACTTT.

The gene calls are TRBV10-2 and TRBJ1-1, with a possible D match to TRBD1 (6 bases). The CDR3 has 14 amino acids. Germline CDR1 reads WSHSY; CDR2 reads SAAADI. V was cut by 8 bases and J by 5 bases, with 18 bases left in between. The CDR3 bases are TGCGCCAGCGGGGAAACCGGGACACTAACTGAAGCTTTCTTT. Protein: CASGETGTLTEAFF.

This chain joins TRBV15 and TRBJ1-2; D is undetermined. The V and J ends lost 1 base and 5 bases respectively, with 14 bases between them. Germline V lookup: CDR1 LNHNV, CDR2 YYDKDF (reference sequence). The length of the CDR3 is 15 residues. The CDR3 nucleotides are TGTGCCACCAGCAGAGTTGGGCCATCCGTATATGGCTACACCTTC. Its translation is CATSRVGPSVYGYTF.

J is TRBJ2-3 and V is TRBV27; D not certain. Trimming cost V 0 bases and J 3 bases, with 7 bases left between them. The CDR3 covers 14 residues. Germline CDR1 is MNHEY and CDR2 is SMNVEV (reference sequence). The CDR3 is CASSLSIGTDTQYF. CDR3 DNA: TGTGCCAGCAGTTTATCGATAGGGACAGATACGCAGTATTTT.

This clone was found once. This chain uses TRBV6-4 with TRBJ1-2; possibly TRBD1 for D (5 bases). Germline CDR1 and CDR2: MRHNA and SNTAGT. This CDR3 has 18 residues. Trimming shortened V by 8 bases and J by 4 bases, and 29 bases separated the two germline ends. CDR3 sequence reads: CASFPTRDGGGALYGYTF. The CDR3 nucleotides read TGTGCCAGCTTCCCGACTAGAGATGGGGGGGGAGCTCTCTATGGCTACACCTTC.

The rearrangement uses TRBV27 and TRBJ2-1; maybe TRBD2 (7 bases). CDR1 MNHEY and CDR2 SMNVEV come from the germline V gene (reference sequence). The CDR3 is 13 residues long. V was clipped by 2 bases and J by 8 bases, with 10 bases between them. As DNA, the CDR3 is TGTGCCAGCAGTTTAGGGAGGGGGGATGAGCAGTTCTTC. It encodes CASSLGRGDEQFF.

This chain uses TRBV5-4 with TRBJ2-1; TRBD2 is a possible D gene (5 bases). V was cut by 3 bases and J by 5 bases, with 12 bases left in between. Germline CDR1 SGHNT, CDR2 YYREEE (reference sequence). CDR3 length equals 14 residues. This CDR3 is CASSSGPLDNEQFF. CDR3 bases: TGTGCCAGCAGCTCCGGCCCACTAGACAATGAGCAGTTCTTC. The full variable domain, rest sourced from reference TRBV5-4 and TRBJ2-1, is ETGVTQSPTHLIKTRGQQVTLRCSSQSGHNTVSWYQQALGQGPQFIFQYYREEENGRGNFPPRFSGLQFPNYSSELNVNALELDDSALYLCASSSGPLDNEQFFGPGTRLTVL.

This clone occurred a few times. CDR3: CATQSPGETQYF. The CDR3, as DNA: TGTGCCACCCAGTCTCCGGGGGAGACCCAGTACTTC. The rearrangement joins TRBV2 to TRBJ2-5; tentative D call: TRBD2 (5 bases). Germline lookup yields CDR1 SNHLY and CDR2 FYNNEI. V was clipped by 10 bases and J by 5 bases, with 14 bases between them. This CDR3 is 12 amino acids long.